The 30 T cell receptor beta chains in this list originate from one sample, sequenced in a study of blood T cell repertoires in COVID-19 (dated by TCRdb to 2018 to 2020). Libraries came from the immunoSEQ multiplex PCR assay. Here the immuneACCESS table is served through TCRdb, limited to in-frame sequences with V and J called. Missing clones are a known gap in these copies; in checked studies unresolved V genes cover under half, and the rest lacks a known reason. The sample table holds around 430,000 clones, of which about 91% were seen once. In total, the top ten clones hold around 12% of the sample. The sample taken for sequencing was peripheral blood. The receptors derive from a woman between 45 and 65 years old with COVID-19, enrolled during active disease.

This clone was counted only a few times. The genes are TRBV29-1 and TRBJ1-2; TRBD1 might be the D (6 bases). Trimming took 5 bases from V and 6 from J, leaving 10 bases between them. CDR3 length: 11 residues. Germline values: CDR1 SQVTM, CDR2 ANQGSEA. The CDR3: CSVYQGNGYTF. The CDR3 DNA sequence: TGCAGCGTTTACCAGGGGAATGGCTACACCTTC.

J is TRBJ1-2 and V is TRBV9; D gene unclear. Trimming pared 6 bases from V and 1 base from J, leaving 13 bases between. Per germline, CDR1 SGDLS and CDR2 YYNGEE. The CDR3 loop spans 14 amino acids. The CDR3 reads CASTPPGYNYGYTF. The CDR3 DNA reads as TGTGCCAGCACCCCCCCGGGGTATAACTATGGCTACACCTTC.

This rearrangement joins TRBV3-1 (or the pseudogene TRBV3-2) to TRBJ2-7, with D maybe TRBD1 (6 bases). The CDR3 length is 15 residues. With 4 bases removed from V and 3 bases from J, the gap between germline ends came to 16 bases. From germline, CDR1 is LGHDT and CDR2 YNNKEL (reference sequence). CDR3 DNA: TGTGCCAGCAGCCCAGCGCAGGACAGCTTCTACGAGCAGTACTTC. It encodes CASSPAQDSFYEQYF.

The V and J genes are TRBV4-1 and TRBJ2-7; TRBD2 aligns across 8 bases. Germline CDR1 reads MGHRA; CDR2 reads YSYEKL. This CDR3 has 16 residues. The V gene end was trimmed by 0 bases and the J gene end by 3 bases; junction bases not matched to a gene: 7. The CDR3 nucleotides read TGCGCCAGCAGCCAAGAGGGGGTAGCGGGACACTACGAGCAGTACTTC. Translation: CASSQEGVAGHYEQYF.

The V gene is TRBV30, the J gene TRBJ1-5, with D perhaps TRBD1 (6 bases). The CDR3 contains 13 residues. V was trimmed by 3 bases and J by 7 bases, leaving 13 bases between them. Germline CDR1 reads GTSNPN; CDR2 reads SVGIG (reference sequence). CDR3 sequence: CAWSDHREQPQHF. For the CDR3, the DNA is TGTGCCTGGAGCGATCACAGGGAACAGCCCCAGCATTTT.

On this clone: The same CDR3 also results from other DNA sequences found in this sample. J is TRBJ1-1 and V is TRBV19; weak D call: TRBD1 (6 bases). V lost 3 bases and J 1 base, leaving 9 bases between the germline ends. Germline V gene data show CDR1 as LNHDA and CDR2 as SQIVND (reference sequence). The CDR3 consists of 14 residues. CDR3 sequence reads: CASSIGQPNTEAFF. CDR3 DNA sequence: TGTGCCAGTAGTATCGGACAGCCGAACACTGAAGCTTTCTTT.

Concerning this clone itself: Other DNA sequences in this sample translate to the same CDR3. The chain's CDR3 is CASSLADRNSPLHF. The DNA of the CDR3 is TGTGCCAGCAGCTTGGCCGACAGGAATTCACCCCTCCACTTT. The chain uses TRBV5-5 and TRBJ1-6; possibly TRBD1 for D (6 bases). The CDR3 is made up of 14 amino acids. CDR1 SGHKS and CDR2 YYEKEE come from the germline V gene (reference sequence). Trimming removed 0 bases from V and 7 bases from J, with 8 bases in between. The variable domain in full, completed from reference TRBV5-5 and TRBJ1-6, reads DAGVTQSPTHLIKTRGQQVTLRCSPISGHKSVSWYQQVLGQGPQFIFQYYEKEERGRGNFPDRFSARQFPNYSSELNVNALLLGDSALYLCASSLADRNSPLHFGNGTRLTVT.

In this sample, this clone turned up once. This chain connects TRBV6-5 to TRBJ2-1; TRBD2 matches at 8 bases. J gave up 8 bases and V 9 bases, and 6 bases lay outside the gene matches. CDR3 length equals 12 residues. Germline lookup yields CDR1 MNHEY and CDR2 SVGAGI. The CDR3 protein is CASSGGADEQFF. The CDR3 DNA sequence: TGTGCCAGTTCCGGGGGGGCGGATGAGCAGTTCTTC.

The rearrangement uses TRBV5-4 and TRBJ2-2, with 8 nucleotides matching TRBD1. The V segment lost 2 bases and the J segment 4 bases; nucleotides outside the gene matches: 7. The CDR3 covers 16 residues. Germline V gene sequence: CDR1 SGHNT, CDR2 YYREEE (reference sequence). The CDR3 sequence: CASSFRGRGRTGELFF. The CDR3 nucleotides read TGTGCCAGCAGCTTTCGCGGCAGGGGGCGCACCGGGGAGCTGTTTTTT.

By sample share, this clone is large. The rearrangement joins TRBV5-4 to TRBJ1-2; 10 positions agree with TRBD1. The germline gives CDR1 SGHNT, CDR2 YYREEE (reference sequence). J lost 4 bases, V lost 4 bases, and 7 bases had no gene match. This CDR3 region has 15 residues. The CDR3 bases are TGTGCCAGCAGCCCCCGGGACAGGGGCGTCTATGGCTACACCTTC. Its protein is CASSPRDRGVYGYTF. Looking up the rest from reference TRBV5-4 and TRBJ1-2 gives the full variable domain: ETGVTQSPTHLIKTRGQQVTLRCSSQSGHNTVSWYQQALGQGPQFIFQYYREEENGRGNFPPRFSGLQFPNYSSELNVNALELDDSALYLCASSPRDRGVYGYTFGSGTRLTVV.

The chain employs TRBV12-3 or TRBV12-4 and TRBJ2-7, with TRBD1 as a possible D gene (6 bases). V lost 10 bases to trimming and J lost 7 bases, with 20 bases between them. This CDR3 is built from 13 residues. CDR3 in amino acids: CATRPDRLGEQYF. CDR3 DNA: TGTGCCACCCGCCCAGACAGGCTCGGGGAGCAGTACTTC.

The chain links TRBV6-5 to TRBJ1-1; 8 bases match TRBD1. The CDR3 contains 14 residues. Germline V gene data show CDR1 as MNHEY and CDR2 as SVGAGI. V was clipped by 2 bases and J by 4 bases; unmatched bases: 3. The CDR3 DNA reads TGTGCCAGCAGTTACCAGGGACAGGTCACTGAAGCTTTCTTT. As protein: CASSYQGQVTEAFF.

The V call is TRBV4-1, the J call TRBJ1-1; 8 nucleotides match TRBD1. The CDR3 has 19 amino acids. V lost 0 bases, J lost 2 bases, and 14 bases stayed unmatched. Germline V lookup: CDR1 MGHRA, CDR2 YSYEKL. The CDR3: CASSQDGVYRGTRNTEAFF. DNA of the CDR3: TGCGCCAGCAGCCAAGATGGGGTGTACAGGGGGACGCGAAACACTGAAGCTTTCTTT.

The rearrangement links TRBV6-1 to TRBJ1-3, with 8 bases identical to TRBD1. The CDR3 loop spans 17 amino acids. Germline-derived CDR1 and CDR2 are MNHNS and SASEGT. V lost 4 bases and J lost 0; bases outside the gene matches: 8. The CDR3 region has the DNA TGTGCCAGCAGTGGGGGGGACAGGACGAGCTCTGGAAACACCATATATTTT. This sequence encodes CASSGGDRTSSGNTIYF.

About this clone: The same CDR3 arises from other DNA sequences in this sample as well. The chain combines TRBV6-5 with TRBJ1-5; unclear D gene. The V gene lost 2 bases and the J gene lost 2 bases, with 10 bases spanning the gap. CDR3 length equals 15 residues. Germline V gene data show CDR1 as MNHEY and CDR2 as SVGAGI. The CDR3 protein is CASSYRGGGNQPQHF. Written as DNA, the CDR3 is TGTGCCAGCAGTTACCGCGGTGGTGGCAATCAGCCCCAGCATTTT.

This chain joins TRBV7-2 and TRBJ2-7, with TRBD1 identical over 9 bases. V trimming: 4 bases; J trimming: 9 bases; junction bases outside the gene matches: 4. The CDR3 contains 12 residues. Germline CDR1 and CDR2: SGHTA and FQGNSA. This CDR3 reads CASSYGTGRQYF. CDR3 nucleotide sequence: TGTGCCAGCAGCTACGGGACAGGGAGGCAGTACTTC.

The chain links TRBV11-3 to TRBJ2-1, with D uncertain. CDR1 SGHNT and CDR2 YENEEA come from the germline V gene. V lost 5 bases to trimming and J lost 5 bases, with 13 bases between them. The CDR3 extends over 14 amino acids. The CDR3 reads CASSLSHQDNEQFF. The CDR3 nucleotides are TGTGCCAGCAGCCTAAGCCATCAGGACAATGAGCAGTTCTTC.

The chain is built from TRBV11-2 and TRBJ2-4, with TRBD2 matching 9 bases. This CDR3 is 16 amino acids long. J gave up 6 bases and V 0 bases, and 6 bases lay outside the gene matches. Germline V gene sequence: CDR1 SGHAT, CDR2 FQNNGV. For the CDR3, the DNA is TGTGCCAGCAGCTTAGATTTTGCGGGGGGGCGAAACATTCAGTACTTC. Residues: CASSLDFAGGRNIQYF. Using reference TRBV11-2 and TRBJ2-4 for the parts outside the CDR3, the full variable domain is EAGVAQSPRYKIIEKRQSVAFWCNPISGHATLYWYQQILGQGPKLLIQFQNNGVVDDSQLPKDRFSAERLKGVDSTLKIQPAKLEDSAVYLCASSLDFAGGRNIQYFGAGTRLSVL.

In this sample, this clone turned up once. The chain couples TRBV9 to TRBJ1-1, with D unresolved. V lost 0 bases, J lost 2 bases, and 11 bases lay in between. CDR3 length: 15 residues. Germline-derived CDR1 and CDR2 are SGDLS and YYNGEE. The CDR3 coding sequence is TGTGCCAGCAGCGTAGACCCGGACTTTAACACTGAAGCTTTCTTT. This gives the protein CASSVDPDFNTEAFF.

V is TRBV3-1 (or the pseudogene TRBV3-2) and J is TRBJ1-1; D may be TRBD1 (6 bases). This CDR3 spans 14 amino acids. V shed 4 bases and J shed 5 bases, with 14 bases lying between them. CDR1 and CDR2 (germline): LGHDT, YNNKEL (reference sequence). The CDR3 DNA sequence: TGTGCCAGCAGCCTAATAGGGAGGGGGACTGAAGCTTTCTTT. Its protein is CASSLIGRGTEAFF.

The V and J genes are TRBV5-1 and TRBJ2-5; 8 bases map to TRBD1. Germline trimming cut 5 bases from V and 5 bases from J; bases unmatched to any gene: 5. Germline V gives CDR1 SGHRS, CDR2 YFSETQ. The CDR3 is 13 residues long. The CDR3 DNA is TGCGCCAGCAGTTTTAACAGGGGGGAGACCCAGTACTTC. Amino acids: CASSFNRGETQYF.

The chain employs TRBV7-5 and TRBJ1-5; the table's D call, TRBD1, was not checked against the DNA. TRBV7-5 constitutes a pseudogene. The length of the CDR3 is 12 residues. CDR3 in amino acids: CARQARNQPQHF. Here the CDR3 DNA reads TGTGCCAGACAGGCCCGCAATCAGCCCCAGCATTTT.

CDR3 bases: TGTGCCAGCAGCCCCCGGACAGCCGCTTACAATGAGCAGTTCTTC. Protein product: CASSPRTAAYNEQFF. The rearrangement joins TRBV28 to TRBJ2-1; TRBD1 is a possible D gene (6 bases). With 6 bases removed from V and 4 bases from J, the gap between germline ends came to 16 bases. CDR1 is MDHEN, CDR2 SYDVKM, per germline. The CDR3 extends over 15 amino acids.

A remark on this clone: Other DNA sequences in this specimen translate into the identical CDR3. J is TRBJ1-1 and V is TRBV18; a weak D match, TRBD1 (5 bases). The CDR3 is 12 amino acids. Trimming shortened V by 1 base and J by 5 bases, and 5 bases separated the two germline ends. The germline V gene has CDR1 KGHSH and CDR2 LQKENI. In nucleotides, the CDR3 is TGTGCCAGCTCACCACAGGGGACTGAAGCTTTCTTT. Residues: CASSPQGTEAFF.

The J gene is TRBJ1-1, the V gene TRBV27, with 10 bases identical to TRBD1. J lost 4 bases, V lost 5 bases, and 7 bases had no gene match. Germline V lookup: CDR1 MNHEY, CDR2 SMNVEV (reference sequence). The CDR3 extends over 15 amino acids. The CDR3: CASSTPRTGGTEAFF. CDR3 DNA sequence: TGTGCCAGCAGTACCCCCCGGACAGGGGGCACTGAAGCTTTCTTT.

The chain uses TRBV19 and TRBJ1-2; 8 bases align to TRBD1. This CDR3 comprises 16 residues. With 10 bases clipped from V and 4 bases from J, the junction kept 17 bases outside the gene matches. Germline CDR1 and CDR2: LNHDA and SQIVND (reference sequence). The CDR3 sequence: CATSGTGGGVGYGYTF. CDR3 DNA sequence: TGTGCCACTTCCGGGACAGGAGGGGGAGTCGGCTATGGCTACACCTTC.

This clone occurred once. V is TRBV2 and J is TRBJ1-1; D might be TRBD1 (5 bases). Germline V gene lookup returns CDR1 SNHLY and CDR2 FYNNEI. Between the trimmed V and J ends, which lost 6 bases and 4 bases, there was a span of 18 bases. The CDR3 contains 15 residues. CDR3 residues: CASSLPGVLGTEAFF. The CDR3 bases are TGTGCCAGCAGCCTACCGGGGGTTCTAGGCACTGAAGCTTTCTTT.

The chain recombines TRBV28 with TRBJ1-5; 8 bases match TRBD1. CDR1 MDHEN and CDR2 SYDVKM come from the germline V gene. The CDR3 consists of 17 residues. After removal of 2 bases from V and 4 bases from J, the junction contained 10 bases not matched to a gene. The CDR3: CASSLVRGQARNQPQHF. The DNA for the CDR3 is TGTGCCAGCAGTTTAGTTAGGGGACAGGCAAGAAATCAGCCCCAGCATTTT.

The chain employs TRBV3-1 (or the pseudogene TRBV3-2) and TRBJ2-3; 9 positions agree with TRBD1. V dropped 3 bases and J dropped 5; count of bases not matched to a gene: 15. The CDR3 is 18 residues long. Looked up from germline, CDR1 is LGHDT and CDR2 is YNNKEL (reference sequence). The CDR3 here is CASSHTHGTGRGGDTQYF. DNA for the CDR3: TGTGCCAGCAGCCATACCCACGGGACAGGGCGGGGTGGAGATACGCAGTATTTT.

The chain links TRBV4-1 to TRBJ1-4, with a weak D call TRBD1 (6 bases). V was trimmed by 2 bases and J by 8 bases, leaving 18 bases between them. This CDR3 is 16 amino acids long. The V gene's germline CDR1 is MGHRA and CDR2 YSYEKL. The CDR3 region has the DNA TGCGCCAGCAGCCAATCACACAGGGCGGGGGCGGAAAAACTGTTTTTT. Its translation: CASSQSHRAGAEKLFF.